This TCR beta chain originates from a study of cytomegalovirus exposure and HLA in healthy donors. The wider study: A preliminary data release comprised tens of millions of unique TCRs obtained from HLA-typed donors.

With regard to this clone: Its specificity is unknown.

PCR employed 60 Vbeta and 13 Jbeta primers. Clones were read by immunoSEQ multiplex PCR, and TCRdb kept only the in-frame ones, dropping some. The sample carries around 100,000 clones, roughly 78% recorded once. Study-wide points: As was reported, the HLA-A and HLA-B alleles of most subjects were accurately predicted from TCR beta sequences.

Germline V CDR1 and CDR2: LNHDA, SQIVND (reference sequence). The V and J ends lost 3 bases and 5 bases, in that order; junction bases with no gene match: 8. This CDR3 has 15 residues. The receptor was isolated from a male donor in good health and CMV-seropositive. The sample consisted of PBMCs. V gene TRBV19 combines with J gene TRBJ2-7; 9 positions agree with TRBD1. In DNA form, the CDR3 reads TGTGCCAGTAGTATCTTCGGGACAGGGAACCACGAGCAGTACTTC. It is translated as CASSIFGTGNHEQYF. The full variable domain, completed using reference TRBV19 and TRBJ2-7, is DGGITQSPKYLFRKEGQNVTLSCEQNLNHDAMYWYRQDPGQGLRLIYYSQIVNDFQKGDIAEGYSVSREKKESFPLTVTSAQKNPTAFYLCASSIFGTGNHEQYFGPGTRLTVT.